The rows below give T cell receptor beta chains drawn from one sample of a study of vaccination effects on CD4 cells after COVID-19. No antigens are known for them. Some clones are missing from TCRdb's copy, which holds only in-frame ones; the method was immunoSEQ multiplex PCR. This sample has roughly 60,000 clones; approximately 72% occur once, and the top ten carry under 30%. The input for sequencing was CD4+ T cells from PBMCs cultured without peptide, taken before COVID-19 vaccination. Every receptor here comes from a human donor who had a prior SARS-CoV-2 infection. CDR3s include the opening cysteine and the closing phenylalanine or tryptophan. For some rows the clone size is stated as once, few or many, or as a class when expanded; others skip it.

J gene,clone size,V gene,CDR3 protein
TRBJ2-7,once,TRBV6-5,CASSYVRAGAEQYF
TRBJ2-1,NA,TRBV11-2,CASSITSGYNEQFF
TRBJ2-3,NA,TRBV15,CATSVPGGPHTDTQYF
TRBJ1-4,NA,TRBV28,CASSLSPRREIGKLFF
TRBJ2-1,NA,TRBV5-6,CASSQPSYNEQFF
TRBJ2-3,many,TRBV11-3,CASSLVQSTQYF
TRBJ1-5,NA,TRBV30,CAWGSGGEKPQHF
TRBJ2-7,NA,TRBV30,CAWASGTGLPEQYF
TRBJ2-7,NA,TRBV7-2,CASSLEGDSYEQYF
TRBJ2-1,once,TRBV5-4,CASSFTSTRPIEQFF
TRBJ2-7,NA,TRBV27,CASSLVARDIYEQYF
TRBJ1-2,NA,TRBV7-8,CASSQGIGTGAGYTF
TRBJ1-1,NA,TRBV30,CAWSRATGGNTEAFF
TRBJ2-7,NA,TRBV5-1,CASSWGSRYEQYF
TRBJ2-7,NA,TRBV10-2,CASRATGSYEQYF
TRBJ1-2,NA,TRBV6-1,CASSEIAGTPWVYGYTF
TRBJ1-2,NA,TRBV5-1,CASSLEARENYGYTF
TRBJ1-1,NA,TRBV5-6,CASSLYRLDTEAFF
TRBJ2-1,few,TRBV5-1,CASSRTSGGADRRDNEQFF
TRBJ1-2,NA,TRBV13,CASSHPGKYGYTF
TRBJ2-2,NA,TRBV11-3,CASSPTSGTDTGELFF
TRBJ2-7,few,TRBV5-4,CASSRTSGRNYEQYF
TRBJ1-1,NA,TRBV3-1/TRBV3-2,CASSQEASNTEAFF
TRBJ1-2,NA,TRBV6-1,CASSEDRAPYGYTF
TRBJ2-6,few,TRBV7-9,CASSLEGGAGANVLTF
TRBJ2-7,once,TRBV19,CASRLRDRGPYEQYF
TRBJ1-1,few,TRBV19,CASGTGTFYTEAFF
TRBJ2-2,NA,TRBV30,CAYMSASGELFF
TRBJ2-7,few,TRBV2,CASRRTPREQYF
TRBJ2-7,NA,TRBV12-3/TRBV12-4,CASSSWGYEQYF
TRBJ1-5,NA,TRBV5-1,CASSLAGQGASTQHF